This T cell receptor beta chain appears in the sequencing data of a study of shared T cell receptors in the human thymus. The germline gives CDR1 LGHNA, CDR2 YSLEER. The ends lost 4 bases at V and 5 bases at J; junction bases unmatched: 11. This CDR3 has 16 residues. Generated by immunoSEQ multiplex PCR, the TCRdb table keeps only in-frame clones and is missing some. Seen here are 600,000 or so clones, approximately 89% observed once, and the top ten hold over 0.008%. These data were also reused for a study on human thymus T cells.

Sequenced: thymocytes. The clonotype comes from a boy under three years old with a congenital heart defect. This rearrangement joins TRBV4-3 to TRBJ1-1; 9 nucleotides agree with TRBD1. The CDR3 spells CASSRLPQTGGTEAFF. The CDR3 nucleotides read TGCGCCAGCAGCCGACTCCCGCAGACAGGGGGAACTGAAGCTTTCTTT.